Sequencing of this TCR beta chain was carried out in a study of cytomegalovirus exposure and HLA in healthy donors (TCRdb year 2017). For the wider study: In an earlier analysis of fewer than 750 of the donors, 276 Gb of sequence data and 100 million or so unique TCR beta sequences from 180 million or so T cells were reported. Across some 400 genotyped donors of the cohort, an average of roughly 230,000 unique TCR beta nucleotide sequences per donor were sequenced, and 15% to 20% of those sequences were non-productive. An earlier analysis of about 600 of the donors used high-throughput TCR beta sequencing to judge whether each TCR beta V gene segment behaved as functional or pseudogenic. A later genetic analysis used genome-wide SNP genotypes for about three fifths of the 666 donors, treating that subset as a discovery cohort. An early release covering about 600 HLA-typed donors comprised roughly 300 gigabases of sequencing data and around 80 million unique TCR sequences. In addition to the first cohort of 650 to 800 subjects, a separate validation cohort of approximately 110 different subjects was used. In the later analysis, no new phenotypic data were used to find candidate immune exposures; instead, reliance was placed on TCR beta sequences and their occurrence across donors. Of the 398 genotyped donors, 65% to 90% fell in the genetic ancestry cluster associated with self-reported Caucasian donors. Several DR-DQ haplotypes were treated as single units for association and clustering because of strong linkage in the cohort. HLA typing covered class I and class II loci at four-digit resolution. A later analysis re-analyzed previously published TCR beta repertoires from roughly 690 donors and added high-resolution HLA genotyping to study TCR occurrence patterns. The aim of the study was to test whether cataloging public T cell receptors could identify signatures of past pathogen exposure. Using immunosequencing, the study profiled T cell repertoires from 550 to 750 subjects and related those repertoires to cytomegalovirus serostatus. To predict cytomegalovirus infection status, the study combined high-throughput TCR immunosequencing, statistical association of individual TCRs with disease status, and machine learning. The number of typed donors differed by locus: about 620-640 for A, B, C, DRB1 and DQB1; about 520 for DQA1; roughly 600 for DPA1; and about 450 for DPB1. All discovery cohort repertoires had been generated on a single sequencing platform. Donor age, sex, ethnicity and CMV serostatus were compiled together with the repertoire data.

To note about this clone: The specificity of this receptor is unknown. One base away there is no much larger clone; base qualities are not given.

To prepare the library, the immunoSEQ multiplex PCR assay was applied. The multiplex PCR relied on a mix of 60 forward primers for TCR Vbeta segments and 13 reverse primers for TCR Jbeta segments. A multiplex PCR assay on genomic DNA amplified the CDR3 region of rearranged TCR beta genes. On the Illumina HiSeq System, the amplified TCR beta libraries were sequenced as 87-base-pair reads. In the authors' own workflow: A later analysis tallied around 82 million unique TCR beta chains across the 650 to 750 repertoires, and some 10 million of those chains were shared by two or more donors. To remove PCR and sequencing errors, raw reads were error-corrected and collapsed into unique sequences using a nearest-neighbor algorithm that merged closely related sequences. Alignment of CDR3 sequences to IMGT reference sequences was used to assign V, D and J gene segments. For a sequence to be retained, at least a six-nucleotide match to both a V gene segment and a J gene segment was required. A rearrangement was called productive if the CDR3 had no stop codons and remained in frame with V and J, and every other rearrangement was called non-productive. Following IMGT convention, CDR3 was defined as the stretch from the second conserved V-encoded cysteine up to the conserved J-encoded phenylalanine. The earlier analysis of 587 of the donors excluded any sequence lacking an unambiguous match to a single V gene segment. In an earlier analysis of more than 500 of the donors, a V segment was called functional when productive rearrangements were above 56.7%, and segregating when the standard deviation between donors exceeded 5%. A statistical classification framework was developed to diagnose cytomegalovirus status using the catalog of TCR beta chain sequences. In a later analysis, TCR nucleotide sequences were compared against IMGT/GENE-DB human TR gene sequences so that V and J genes could be assigned. In a later analysis, CDR3 sequences and most-parsimonious VDJ recombination scenarios were assigned using the TCRdist pipeline. A later analysis defined each TCR beta chain by its CDR3 amino acid sequence plus V-gene family, and excluded reads lacking a unique V-gene family. In a later analysis, 550 to 650 highly shared, low-generation-probability nucleotide sequences were removed to address suspected cross-contamination and a sequencing artifact. In a later analysis, a clonal expansion index was calculated for each public chain from normalized within-repertoire ranks of inferred template counts. In a later analysis, generation probabilities were computed with a VDJ recombination model fitted to out-of-frame rearrangements, and the resulting probabilities were checked against IGoR. A later analysis scored TCR-TCR, TCR-HLA and TCR-CMV co-occurrence with hypergeometric tests, applying a repertoire-size bias correction to TCR pairs. A later analysis estimated false discovery rates by permuting HLA or CMV assignments 20 times. In a later analysis, co-occurring TCRs were grouped using DBSCAN, with TCRdist sequence similarity added in when clustering inside HLA-allele-positive subsets. Repertoires with fewer than 30,000 or more than 120,000 public chains, plus five repertoires with anomalous nucleotide sharing, were excluded from co-occurrence clustering. As stored in TCRdb, this immuneACCESS dataset retains in-frame rearrangements with V and J assigned. A fraction of the clones does not appear; measured against another copy, unresolved V genes explain less than half of the discrepancy, and the remainder lacks a known reason. The V and J calls and clone size come from that table; D and trimming were worked out from the DNA. This sample gives about 190,000 clones in total; about 69% of them show up just once. About 4.4% of the sample is in the top ten clones.

The cohort consisted of hundreds of healthy bone marrow donors. At the time of sampling, every cohort member was nominally healthy, though immune exposures that went unrecorded were likely present. The donor tested CMV seropositive and was one of the 289 seropositive cohort members. A peripheral blood sample was provided by each donor, and peripheral blood mononuclear cells were used for TCR beta sequencing. Genomic DNA was extracted from the blood cell samples with the Qiagen DNeasy Blood Extraction Kit. Points the paper makes about the study in general: In an earlier analysis of several hundred of the donors, most TCR beta V segments were observed in productive rearrangements about 90% or about 30% of the time, broadly matching IMGT annotations. A cluster of highly shared sequence variants was judged likely to be a technical artifact of the sequencing pipeline. When HLA alleles, especially DR and DQ, strongly co-occurred, attributing TCR associations to individual alleles was difficult. Linkage disequilibrium might explain the correlated functional status among segregating V segments, but an unknown experimental factor could not be excluded. According to a later genetic analysis, donors in an Asian-associated ancestry cluster had fewer N-insertions in productive TCRs than the approximately 700-donor mean. Only TCR beta chains were sequenced in this cohort, and the absence of alpha or paired-chain data limited detectable features. A later analysis found that most CMV-associated TCR beta chains appeared HLA-restricted, with HLA associations seemingly driven largely by CMV exposure. An association between a missense DCLRE1C variant and V-gene and J-gene trimming of TCR beta chains was found in a later genetic analysis and replicated in an independent cohort. The study gave a list of under 200 TCR beta chains associated with cytomegalovirus. HLA typing was unavailable for some donors at each locus, so association tests used only the typed subset. A further reported finding was that TCR beta sequences accurately predicted the HLA-A and HLA-B alleles for most subjects in the first cohort. In a later analysis, the rate of TCR association differed among HLA loci, with DRB1 alleles having the most associated TCRs and HLA-C alleles having the fewest. Three of the identified cytomegalovirus-associated TCR beta chains were confirmed in vitro to be specific for cytomegalovirus antigens. In a later analysis, HLA-associated TCR beta chains were found to be more clonally expanded and to have lower generation probabilities than equally common non-associated chains. Roughly uniform sequencing depth across donors was assumed in presence/absence analyses, although this assumption may not hold. The classifier was reported to diagnose cytomegalovirus status with high specificity and sensitivity in both the original and validation cohorts. Because counts were too low, roughly 18 rarely observed V segments, including chromosome 9 orphons, were left out of the earlier analysis of several hundred of the donors. At a false discovery rate of 0.05, a later analysis linked around 17,000 TCR beta sequences to specific HLA alleles. A later analysis reported that several top co-occurrence clusters appeared linked to parvovirus B19, influenza, CMV and Epstein-Barr virus. While some public TCRs were present in many individuals, most TCR sequences turned up only very rarely across donors. According to the authors, the approach could potentially be generalized to other disease states and immunological phenotypes. Immune exposure information for the cohort was limited to CMV serostatus.

This receptor was identified in a man aged 30-40 years in good health and CMV-seropositive. The sequenced sample consisted of PBMCs.

At the DNA level, the sequence is TGTGCCAGCAGCTTAGGGGGGGGGTGGAGCAATCAGCCCCAGCATTTT. Translated, it gives CASSLGGGWSNQPQHF. The rearranged segments are TRBV7-2 and TRBJ1-5; TRBD1 is perhaps the D gene, given 5 matching bases. CDR1 and CDR2 were assigned from the germline V gene as SGHTA and FQGNSA. From its cysteine to its phenylalanine, the CDR3 spans 16 amino acids. Just the 48-base CDR3 DNA is kept, in frame starting at base 1. Trimming removed 1 base from V and 1 base from J, leaving 11 bases between the germline ends.